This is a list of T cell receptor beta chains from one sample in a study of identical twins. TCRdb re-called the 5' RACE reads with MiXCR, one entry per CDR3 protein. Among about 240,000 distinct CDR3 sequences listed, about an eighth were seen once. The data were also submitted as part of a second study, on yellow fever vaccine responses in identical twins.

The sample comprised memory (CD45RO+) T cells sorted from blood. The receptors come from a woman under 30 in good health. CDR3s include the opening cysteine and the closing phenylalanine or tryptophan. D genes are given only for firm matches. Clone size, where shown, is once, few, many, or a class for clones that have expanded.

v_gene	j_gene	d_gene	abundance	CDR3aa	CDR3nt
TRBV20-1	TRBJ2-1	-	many	CSAPSSYNEQFF	TGCAGTGCTCCCTCCTCCTACAATGAGCAGTTCTTC
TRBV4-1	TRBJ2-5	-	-	CASSRAGGSETQYF	TGCGCCAGCAGCCGGGCTGGGGGTTCGGAGACCCAGTACTTC
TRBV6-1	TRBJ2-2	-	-	CASSDWGNTGELFF	TGTGCCAGCAGCGACTGGGGGAACACCGGGGAGCTGTTTTTT
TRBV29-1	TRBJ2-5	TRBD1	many	CSVRDRSRQETQYF	TGCAGCGTTAGGGACAGGAGCCGACAAGAGACCCAGTACTTC
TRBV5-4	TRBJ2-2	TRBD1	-	CASSFDRGSGELFF	TGTGCCAGCAGCTTCGACAGGGGCAGCGGGGAGCTGTTTTTT
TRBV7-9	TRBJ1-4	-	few	CASSRKIGDGRNEKLFF	TGTGCCAGCAGCCGTAAAATAGGAGACGGCCGTAATGAAAAACTGTTTTTT
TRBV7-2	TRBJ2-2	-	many	CASSLGQPNTGELFF	TGTGCCAGCAGCTTAGGGCAGCCGAACACCGGGGAGCTGTTTTTT
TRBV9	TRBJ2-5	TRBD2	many	CASSATSGASIETQYF	TGTGCCAGCAGCGCAACTAGCGGGGCCTCGATAGAGACCCAGTACTTC
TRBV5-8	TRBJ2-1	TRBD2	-	CASSPRTSYNEQFF	TGTGCCAGCAGCCCGCGGACTAGCTACAATGAGCAGTTCTTC
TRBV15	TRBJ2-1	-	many	CATSREILKTANEQFF	TGTGCCACCAGCAGAGAAATATTGAAGACAGCCAATGAGCAGTTCTTC
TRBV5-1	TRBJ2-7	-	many	CASSLVAGSTYEQYF	TGCGCCAGCAGCTTGGTGGCAGGGTCAACCTACGAGCAGTACTTC
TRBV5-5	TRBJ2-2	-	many	CASSTPVGQSYVAGELFF	TGTGCCAGCAGCACACCCGTGGGACAATCCTATGTGGCCGGGGAGCTGTTTTTT
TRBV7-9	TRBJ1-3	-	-	CASSRSLTGSGNTIYF	TGTGCCAGCAGCCGCTCACTGACAGGCTCTGGAAACACCATATATTTT
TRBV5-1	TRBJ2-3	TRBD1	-	CASSLEGTGRDTQYF	TGCGCCAGCAGCTTGGAGGGGACAGGGAGAGATACGCAGTATTTT
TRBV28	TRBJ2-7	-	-	CASTRATQLGEQYF	TGTGCCAGCACCCGCGCAACTCAATTGGGAGAGCAGTACTTC
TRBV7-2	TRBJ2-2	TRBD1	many	CASSESHRGTGELFF	TGTGCCAGCAGCGAGTCCCACAGGGGAACCGGGGAGCTGTTTTTT
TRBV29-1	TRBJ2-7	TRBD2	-	CSVEGLAGGPRGEQYF	TGCAGCGTTGAAGGGCTAGCGGGAGGGCCTCGGGGCGAGCAGTACTTC
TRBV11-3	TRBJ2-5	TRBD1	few	CASSSGTEETQYF	TGTGCCAGCAGCTCCGGGACAGAAGAGACCCAGTACTTC
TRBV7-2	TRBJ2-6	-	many	CASSPRTTGANVLTF	TGTGCCAGCAGCCCAAGGACTACTGGGGCCAACGTCCTGACTTTC
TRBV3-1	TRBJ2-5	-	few	CASSQDLVARTTQYF	TGTGCCAGCAGCCAAGATCTAGTCGCGCGAACGACCCAGTACTTC
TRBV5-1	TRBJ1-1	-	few	CASSLGPSNTEAFF	TGCGCCAGCAGCTTGGGTCCTTCGAACACTGAAGCTTTCTTT
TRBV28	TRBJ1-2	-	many	CASRGAPYYTF	TGTGCCAGCAGGGGGGCCCCTTACTACACCTTC
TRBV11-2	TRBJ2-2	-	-	CASRDFSGGELFF	TGTGCCAGCAGGGATTTCTCGGGCGGGGAGCTGTTTTTT
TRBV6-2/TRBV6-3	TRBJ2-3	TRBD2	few	CASSYSSSGKPDTQYF	TGTGCCAGCAGTTACTCGTCGAGCGGGAAGCCAGATACGCAGTATTTT
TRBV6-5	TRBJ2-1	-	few	CASSYSVGNNEQFF	TGTGCCAGCAGTTACTCGGTTGGGAATAATGAGCAGTTCTTC
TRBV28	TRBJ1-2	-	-	CAITSNYGYTF	TGTGCCATCACAAGTAACTATGGCTACACCTTC
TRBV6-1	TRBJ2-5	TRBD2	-	CASSELGGGGETQYF	TGTGCCAGCAGTGAACTCGGCGGGGGAGGAGAGACCCAGTACTTC
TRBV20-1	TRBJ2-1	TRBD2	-	CSASRLAGGIGNEQFF	TGCAGTGCTAGCAGGCTAGCGGGGGGGATAGGCAATGAGCAGTTCTTC
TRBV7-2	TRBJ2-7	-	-	CASGKSPEPYYEQYF	TGTGCCAGCGGGAAAAGCCCGGAGCCGTACTACGAGCAGTACTTC
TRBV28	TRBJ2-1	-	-	CALNTAGRFDNEQFF	TGTGCCCTTAATACTGCAGGGAGGTTTGACAATGAGCAGTTCTTC
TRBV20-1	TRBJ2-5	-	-	CSASYTGTRETQYF	TGCAGTGCCAGCTACACCGGGACGCGAGAGACCCAGTACTTC
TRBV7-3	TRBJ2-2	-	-	CASSSLSYPGQQNTGELFF	TGTGCCAGCAGCTCCTTATCCTATCCGGGACAACAGAACACCGGGGAGCTGTTTTTT
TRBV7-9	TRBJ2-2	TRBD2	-	CASTWDSGATGELFF	TGTGCCAGCACGTGGGATAGCGGGGCCACCGGGGAGCTGTTTTTT
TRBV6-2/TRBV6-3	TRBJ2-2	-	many	CASSLGQTPTGELFF	TGTGCCAGCAGTCTCGGACAGACACCGACCGGGGAGCTGTTTTTT
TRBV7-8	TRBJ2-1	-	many	CASSLERSASYNEQFF	TGTGCCAGCAGCTTAGAACGTAGCGCATCCTACAATGAGCAGTTCTTC
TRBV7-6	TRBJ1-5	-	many	CASSTGRYQPQHF	TGTGCCAGCAGCACCGGACGGTATCAGCCCCAGCATTTT
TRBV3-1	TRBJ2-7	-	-	CASSQDYQGNYEQYF	TGTGCCAGCAGCCAAGATTATCAGGGGAACTACGAGCAGTACTTC
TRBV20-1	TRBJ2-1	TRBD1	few	CSARDQGTVNNEQFF	TGCAGTGCTAGAGATCAGGGGACAGTAAACAATGAGCAGTTCTTC
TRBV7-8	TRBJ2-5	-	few	CASSVRGPPVRETQYF	TGTGCCAGCAGCGTCAGAGGGCCCCCGGTCCGAGAGACCCAGTACTTC
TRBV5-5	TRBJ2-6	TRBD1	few	CASSFTGVGANVLTF	TGTGCCAGCAGCTTCACAGGGGTCGGGGCCAACGTCCTGACTTTC